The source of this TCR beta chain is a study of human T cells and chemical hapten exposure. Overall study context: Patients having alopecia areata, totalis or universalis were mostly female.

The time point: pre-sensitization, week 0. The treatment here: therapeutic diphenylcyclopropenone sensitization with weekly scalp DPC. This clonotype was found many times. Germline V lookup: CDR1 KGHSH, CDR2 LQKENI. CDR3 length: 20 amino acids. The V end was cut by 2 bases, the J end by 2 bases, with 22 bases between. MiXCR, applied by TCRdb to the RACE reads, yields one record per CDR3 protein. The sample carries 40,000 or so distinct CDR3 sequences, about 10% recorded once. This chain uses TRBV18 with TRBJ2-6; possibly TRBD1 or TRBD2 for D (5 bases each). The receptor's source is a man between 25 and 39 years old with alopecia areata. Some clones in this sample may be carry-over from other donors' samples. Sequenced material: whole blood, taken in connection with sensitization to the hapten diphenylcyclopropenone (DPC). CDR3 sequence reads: CASSPIAVLAEGTGANVLTF. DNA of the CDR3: TGTGCCAGCTCACCAATCGCCGTACTCGCTGAGGGGACTGGGGCCAACGTCCTGACTTTC.